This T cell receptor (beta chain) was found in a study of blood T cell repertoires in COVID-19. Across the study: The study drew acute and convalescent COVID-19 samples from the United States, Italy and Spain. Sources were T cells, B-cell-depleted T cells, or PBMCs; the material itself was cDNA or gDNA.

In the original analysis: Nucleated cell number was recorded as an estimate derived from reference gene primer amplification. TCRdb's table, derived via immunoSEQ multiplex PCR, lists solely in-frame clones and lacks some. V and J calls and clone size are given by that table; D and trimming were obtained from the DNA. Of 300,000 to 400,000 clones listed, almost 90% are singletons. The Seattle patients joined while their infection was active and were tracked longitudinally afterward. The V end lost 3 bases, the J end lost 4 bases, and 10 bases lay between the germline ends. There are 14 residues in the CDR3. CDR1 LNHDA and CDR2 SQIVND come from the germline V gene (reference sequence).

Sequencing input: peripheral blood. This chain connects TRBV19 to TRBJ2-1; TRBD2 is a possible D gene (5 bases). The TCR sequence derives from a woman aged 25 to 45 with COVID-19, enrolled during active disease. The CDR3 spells CASSIGIAYNEQFF. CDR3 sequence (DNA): TGTGCCAGTAGTATCGGGATAGCGTACAATGAGCAGTTCTTC.